This T cell receptor beta chain stems from a study of cytomegalovirus exposure and HLA in healthy donors (dated by TCRdb to about 2017). Regarding the research as a whole: An earlier analysis of roughly 500 of the donors reported about 280 Gb of sequence data and around 110 million unique TCR beta sequences obtained from approximately 180 million T cells. Approximately 310 gigabases of sequencing data and approximately 85 million unique TCR sequences were included in an early release covering around 600 HLA-typed donors. Among the approximately 400 genotyped donors, 75% to 90% belonged to the genetic ancestry cluster associated with self-reported Caucasian donors. The study aimed to test whether signatures of past pathogen exposure could be identified by cataloging public T cell receptors. The study used immunosequencing to profile the T cell repertoires of under 700 subjects and linked those repertoires to cytomegalovirus serostatus. In addition to the first cohort of 500 to 850 subjects, a separate validation cohort of approximately 130 different subjects was used. High-throughput TCR immunosequencing, statistical association of individual TCRs with disease status, and machine learning were combined to predict cytomegalovirus infection status. A later analysis re-analyzed previously published TCR beta repertoires from 666 donors and added high-resolution HLA genotyping to study TCR occurrence patterns. Rather than drawing on any new phenotypic data, the later analysis identified candidate immune exposures from TCR beta sequences and the way those sequences occurred across donors. An earlier analysis of some 500 of the donors applied high-throughput TCR beta sequencing to assess whether each TCR beta V gene segment acted as functional or pseudogenic. Donor age, sex, ethnicity and CMV serostatus were compiled alongside the repertoire data. A later genetic analysis took genome-wide SNP genotypes for about 55% of the roughly 700 donors and used that subset as a discovery cohort. All discovery cohort repertoires had been generated on a single sequencing platform. HLA typing covered class I and class II loci at four-digit resolution. Typing coverage varied by locus: roughly 629-630 donors for A, B, C, DRB1 and DQB1; more than 500 for DQA1; around 570 for DPA1; roughly 450 for DPB1. Because of strong linkage in the cohort, roughly five DR-DQ haplotypes were treated as single units for association and clustering. Among about 410 genotyped donors of the cohort, an average of around 250,000 unique TCR beta nucleotide sequences was sequenced per donor, of which approximately 18% were non-productive. Summary of the overall study and its limitations: A few of the identified cytomegalovirus-associated TCR beta chains were confirmed in vitro to be specific for cytomegalovirus antigens. V-gene and J-gene trimming of TCR beta chains was associated with a missense DCLRE1C variant in a later genetic analysis, and the association was replicated in an independent cohort. In an earlier analysis of around 600 of the donors, most TCR beta V segments appeared in productive rearrangements about 87% or about 30% of the time, broadly matching IMGT annotations. According to a later analysis, most CMV-associated TCR beta chains appeared to be HLA-restricted, and the HLA associations seemed to be driven largely by CMV exposure. Most TCR sequences were seen in very few donors, while some public TCRs were found in many individuals. When HLA alleles, especially DR and DQ, strongly co-occurred, attributing TCR associations to individual alleles was difficult. Sequencing depth was assumed to be roughly uniform across donors in the presence/absence analyses, though that assumption may not hold. In a later analysis, HLA-associated TCR beta chains showed more clonal expansion and lower generation probabilities than non-associated chains that were equally common. Because counts were too low, roughly 16 rarely observed V segments, including chromosome 9 orphons, were left out of the earlier analysis of 500 to 750 of the donors. The only immune exposure information available for the cohort was CMV serostatus. Linkage disequilibrium might explain the correlated functional status among segregating V segments, but an unknown experimental factor could not be ruled out. A further reported finding was that TCR beta sequences accurately predicted the HLA-A and HLA-B alleles for most subjects in the first cohort. The cohort was sequenced for TCR beta chains only, and without alpha or paired-chain data the features that could be detected were limited. The authors suggested that the approach could potentially be extended to other disease states and immunological phenotypes. According to a later genetic analysis, donors in an Asian-associated ancestry cluster had fewer N-insertions in productive TCRs than the approximately 630-donor mean. HLA typing was unavailable for some donors at each locus, so association tests used only the typed subset. In a later analysis, the rate of TCR association differed among HLA loci, with DRB1 alleles having the most associated TCRs and HLA-C alleles having the fewest. A cluster of highly shared sequence variants was judged likely to be a technical artifact of the sequencing pipeline. Specific HLA alleles were associated with 15,000 to 20,000 TCR beta sequences at a false discovery rate of 0.05 in a later analysis. In a later analysis, several top co-occurrence clusters were reported to appear linked to parvovirus B19, influenza, CMV and Epstein-Barr virus. The study gave a list of under 200 TCR beta chains associated with cytomegalovirus. In both the original and validation cohorts, the classifier was reported to diagnose cytomegalovirus status with high specificity and sensitivity. Some IMGT-functional V segments, including TRBV6-2 and TRBV6-3, could not be distinguished by the 87-base-pair reads and were therefore excluded.

Based on the germline V gene (reference sequence), the CDR1 and CDR2 sequences are SEHNR and FQNEAQ. V loses 5 bases at its end and J loses 2 bases; junction bases beyond the gene matches: 8. Inclusive of the bounding cysteine and phenylalanine, the CDR3 is 17 residues long. Only CDR3 DNA is held: 51 bases, read in frame from base 1. In the case of this clone: No antigen is known for it. Per-base quality was not reported, and no clone a single base away is much larger than it.

The cohort consisted of 600 to 750 healthy bone marrow donors. Cohort members were all nominally healthy when sampled, although unrecorded immune exposures were likely present. The donor tested CMV seronegative and was one of the 352 seronegative cohort members. A peripheral blood sample was provided by each donor, and peripheral blood mononuclear cells were used for TCR beta sequencing. The Qiagen DNeasy Blood Extraction Kit was used to extract genomic DNA from the blood cell samples. Library prep was done by the immunoSEQ multiplex PCR assay. The multiplex PCR relied on a mix of 60 forward primers for TCR Vbeta segments and 13 reverse primers for TCR Jbeta segments. A multiplex PCR assay on genomic DNA amplified the CDR3 region of rearranged TCR beta genes. The Illumina HiSeq System was used to sequence the amplified TCR beta libraries as 87-base-pair reads. Per the source publication's procedure: Across the 700 or so repertoires, a later analysis counted roughly 77 million unique TCR beta chains, roughly 11 million of which were shared by at least two donors. To remove PCR and sequencing errors, raw reads were error-corrected and collapsed into unique sequences using a nearest-neighbor algorithm that merged closely related sequences. CDR3 sequences were aligned to IMGT reference sequences to assign V, D and J gene segments. Each retained sequence needed at least a six-nucleotide match to both a V gene segment and a J gene segment. Rearrangements were classified as productive when the CDR3 lacked stop codons and remained in frame with V and J, and all other rearrangements were classified as non-productive. CDR3 was defined according to IMGT convention as the region running from the second conserved V-encoded cysteine to the conserved J-encoded phenylalanine. In an earlier analysis of some 550 of the donors, sequences lacking an unambiguous match to a single V gene segment were excluded. An earlier analysis of 500 to 600 of the donors classified V segments as functional when productive rearrangements were above 56.7% and as segregating when the standard deviation between donors was above 5%. A statistical classification framework was developed to diagnose cytomegalovirus status using the catalog of TCR beta chain sequences. In a later analysis, TCR nucleotide sequences were compared against IMGT/GENE-DB human TR gene sequences so that V and J genes could be assigned. Using the TCRdist pipeline, a later analysis assigned CDR3 sequences along with most-parsimonious VDJ recombination scenarios. In a later analysis, each TCR beta chain was defined by its CDR3 amino acid sequence together with its V-gene family, and reads lacking a unique V-gene family were excluded. In a later analysis, 500 to 700 highly shared, low-generation-probability nucleotide sequences were removed to address suspected cross-contamination and a sequencing artifact. In a later analysis, a clonal expansion index was calculated for each public chain from normalized within-repertoire ranks of inferred template counts. Generation probabilities in a later analysis came from a VDJ recombination model fitted to out-of-frame rearrangements, and those results were checked against IGoR. Hypergeometric tests were used in a later analysis to score TCR-TCR, TCR-HLA and TCR-CMV co-occurrence, with a repertoire-size bias correction applied to the TCR pairs. To estimate false discovery rates, a later analysis permuted the HLA or CMV assignments 20 times. In a later analysis, co-occurring TCRs were grouped using DBSCAN, with TCRdist sequence similarity added in when clustering inside HLA-allele-positive subsets. Repertoires with fewer than 30,000 or more than 120,000 public chains were left out of co-occurrence clustering, as were about five repertoires with anomalous nucleotide sharing. Here the immuneACCESS table is served through TCRdb, limited to in-frame sequences with V and J called. Missing clones are a known gap in these copies; in checked studies unresolved V genes cover under half, and the rest lacks a known reason. That table supplies the V and J calls and clone size; D and trimming were determined from the DNA. Present in this sample are roughly 140,000 clones, 76% of which were seen just once. The ten biggest clones cover roughly 1.6% of the sample.

Input material: PBMCs. The chain was built from TRBV7-9 and TRBJ2-7, and 14 junction bases match TRBD2. The sequence was collected from a woman between 40 and 55 years old in good health and CMV-seronegative. The base sequence is TGTGCCAGCAGCCGAGGGACTAGCGGGAGCGGAACCTACGAGCAGTACTTC. It codes for CASSRGTSGSGTYEQYF.